This TCR beta chain was retrieved from a study of T cells in Graves' hyperthyroidism and ophthalmopathy. This clonotype has ten or more counts. The investigators amplified TCR beta CDR3 regions from RNA transcripts. HTBI primers were employed in a first-round RT-PCR of the TCR CDR3. MiXCR, run by TCRdb on the multiplex PCR reads, gives a single entry per CDR3 protein. The sample records more than 350,000 distinct CDR3 sequences, about 14% being singletons. V was clipped by 3 bases and J by 0 bases, with 15 bases between them. Looked up from germline, CDR1 is SGHAT and CDR2 is FQNNGV. There are 17 residues in the CDR3.

This TCR was sampled from a woman in her twenties or thirties with Graves' ophthalmopathy. The sample comprised blood. This chain connects TRBV11-2 to TRBJ2-1; D not resolved. The DNA of the CDR3 is TGTGCCAGCAGCTTGATCCTCCCGGTCAGCTCCTACAATGAGCAGTTCTTC. Translated, it gives CASSLILPVSSYNEQFF.